One and the same sample provided the 17 T cell receptor beta chains below, sequenced in a study of cytomegalovirus exposure and HLA in healthy donors. Amplification used 60 Vbeta primers and 13 Jbeta primers. Sequencing used immunoSEQ multiplex PCR; TCRdb keeps in-frame clones, though not all of them. Of roughly 100,000 clones listed, roughly 82% are singletons. Sequenced input: PBMCs. The receptors stem from a man over 45 in good health and CMV-seronegative.

This clone was seen only a few times. The chain carries TRBV19 and TRBJ1-6, with TRBD1 identical over 7 bases. Germline CDR1 LNHDA, CDR2 SQIVND (reference sequence). The CDR3 sequence is 12 residues long. The ends lost 9 bases at V and 9 bases at J; junction bases unmatched: 5. CDR3 sequence: CASQGESSPLHF. As DNA, the CDR3 is TGTGCCAGCCAGGGGGAGTCTTCACCCCTCCACTTT.

J is TRBJ1-2 and V is TRBV29-1; D is possibly TRBD1 (5 bases). V lost 4 bases and J lost 2, with 11 bases in between. From germline, CDR1 is SQVTM and CDR2 ANQGSEA. The length of the CDR3 is 13 residues. CDR3: CSVVGADNYGYTF. The CDR3 nucleotides are TGCAGCGTTGTTGGGGCAGACAACTATGGCTACACCTTC.

This clone is a singleton in its sample. The J gene is TRBJ1-5, the V gene TRBV21-1; the D call in the table, TRBD1, was not verified against the DNA. TRBV21-1 is a documented pseudogene. The CDR3 totals 16 residues. CDR3 in amino acids: CASKGLIQGANQPQHF. Written as DNA, the CDR3 is TGTGCCAGCAAGGGACTCATACAGGGGGCCAATCAGCCCCAGCATTTT.

The gene calls are TRBV5-1 and TRBJ1-1; D perhaps matches TRBD1 (5 bases). The CDR3 contains 15 residues. Per germline, CDR1 SGHRS and CDR2 YFSETQ. Trimming cost V 1 base and J 5 bases, with 15 bases left between them. The CDR3 region has the DNA TGCGCCAGCAGCTTGAGTGATACGCCAGGGACTGAAGCTTTCTTT. Translation: CASSLSDTPGTEAFF.

The rearrangement links TRBV5-1 to TRBJ2-4; the D gene is possibly TRBD1 (6 bases). Germline lookup yields CDR1 SGHRS and CDR2 YFSETQ. The CDR3 is made up of 15 amino acids. Trimming removed 4 bases from V and 4 bases from J, with 15 bases in between. The CDR3 loop reads CASSASGDGKNIQYF. CDR3 in DNA: TGCGCCAGCAGCGCCTCAGGGGATGGTAAAAACATTCAGTACTTC.

The chain carries TRBV27 and TRBJ1-4, with D maybe TRBD1 (6 bases). CDR3 length: 20 amino acids. Germline loops: CDR1 MNHEY, CDR2 SMNVEV (reference sequence). V lost 3 bases and J lost 2, with 25 bases in between. CDR3 sequence: CASSFRKYHGTSDTNEKLFF. The DNA of the CDR3 is TGTGCCAGCAGTTTCCGAAAGTACCACGGGACATCGGACACTAATGAAAAACTGTTTTTT.

This clone has only a few counts. CDR3 amino acids: CSAQWSQNIQYF. For the CDR3, the DNA is TGCAGCGCACAGTGGTCCCAAAACATTCAGTACTTC. The chain has TRBV29-1 and TRBJ2-4; D uncertain. Trimming cost V 7 bases and J 5 bases, with 12 bases left between them. In germline, CDR1 is SQVTM, CDR2 ANQGSEA. The CDR3 is 12 amino acids.

V usage is TRBV28 and J usage is TRBJ1-2, with 11 bases that match TRBD1. This CDR3 has 12 amino acids. The trim removed 9 bases at V and 8 bases at J, leaving 5 bases unmatched. Germline V CDR1 and CDR2: MDHEN, SYDVKM. In nucleotides, the CDR3 is TGTGCCAGTGGACAGGGGGCCCACGGCTACACCTTC. Protein sequence: CASGQGAHGYTF.

This chain joins TRBV11-2 and TRBJ1-1; maybe TRBD1 (6 bases). CDR3 length: 14 amino acids. The germline V gene has CDR1 SGHAT and CDR2 FQNNGV. V shed 4 bases and J shed 3 bases, with 12 bases lying between them. CDR3 loop: CASSSGGGHTEAFF. The DNA for the CDR3 is TGTGCCAGCAGCTCGGGGGGCGGTCACACTGAAGCTTTCTTT.

Only a few counts were recorded for this clone. This chain links TRBV28 with TRBJ1-4; TRBD1 matches 10 bases. Germline loops: CDR1 MDHEN, CDR2 SYDVKM. The CDR3 spans 16 residues. The junction had 8 bases not matched to a gene; V was cut back by 2 bases and J by 8 bases. CDR3 sequence (DNA): TGTGCCAGCAGTTTAATGGCCGGGACAGGGGTGGAAAAACTGTTTTTT. It translates to CASSLMAGTGVEKLFF.

This clone was recorded a few times. The rearrangement uses TRBV2 and TRBJ1-3; D may be TRBD1 (6 bases). The CDR3 has 17 residues. Germline V lookup: CDR1 SNHLY, CDR2 FYNNEI. The ends were cut back, 7 bases at V and 3 bases at J, with 22 bases in the middle. The CDR3: CASTPQIVGAGGNTIYF. The CDR3 DNA sequence: TGTGCCAGCACCCCCCAGATTGTGGGGGCTGGTGGAAACACCATATATTTT.

J is TRBJ1-1 and V is TRBV27, with D perhaps TRBD1 (5 bases). V lost 4 bases, J lost 0 bases, and 18 bases lay in between. Germline loops: CDR1 MNHEY, CDR2 SMNVEV (reference sequence). The CDR3 is 17 amino acids. The CDR3 region is CASSSITQVPMNTEAFF. The CDR3 DNA follows: TGTGCCAGCAGTTCTATAACACAGGTGCCCATGAACACTGAAGCTTTCTTT.

The genes are TRBV10-1 and TRBJ2-7; D may be TRBD1 (6 bases). Germline assignment: CDR1 WNHNN and CDR2 SYGVQD (reference sequence). Trimming removed 0 bases from V and 6 bases from J, with 15 bases in between. The CDR3 has 15 residues. CDR3 residues: CASSESSGQKAEQYV. CDR3 sequence (DNA): TGCGCCAGCAGTGAGTCCTCGGGACAAAAGGCCGAGCAGTACGTC.

This chain joins TRBV5-4 and TRBJ2-3; 12 bases are shared with TRBD2. CDR3 length equals 19 residues. After removal of 8 bases from V and 0 bases from J, the junction contained 16 bases not matched to a gene. CDR1 is SGHNT, CDR2 YYREEE, per germline (reference sequence). CDR3 nucleotide sequence: TGTGCCAGGAAATACCCACTAGCGGGGGGACATACTAGCACAGATACGCAGTATTTT. Protein sequence: CARKYPLAGGHTSTDTQYF.

The chain has TRBV10-2 and TRBJ1-2, with D uncertain. Between the trimmed V and J ends, which lost 7 bases and 6 bases, there was a span of 12 bases. The CDR3 runs 12 residues. CDR1 WSHSY and CDR2 SAAADI come from the germline V gene. CDR3 residues: CASITEGHGYTF. The CDR3 DNA follows: TGCGCCAGCATTACTGAGGGTCATGGCTACACCTTC.

A word on this clone: The CDR3 carries no conserved terminal phenylalanine or tryptophan, so it likely arises from a read error. This chain joins TRBV30 and TRBJ1-2; D ambiguous. The CDR3 is made up of 15 amino acids. From germline, CDR1 is GTSNPN and CDR2 SVGIG (reference sequence). V lost 3 bases and J 4 bases, leaving 18 bases between the germline ends. This CDR3 is CAWSPLGRGGYGYTL. In DNA form, the CDR3 reads TGTGCCTGGAGCCCCCTAGGAAGAGGAGGCTATGGCTACACCCTC.

This chain joins TRBV4-1 and TRBJ2-5; TRBD1 might be the D (5 bases). The CDR3 totals 15 residues. V lost 0 bases to trimming and J lost 5 bases, with 13 bases between them. Per the germline V gene, CDR1 is MGHRA and CDR2 is YSYEKL. CDR3: CASSQEGAGRETQYF. Written as DNA, the CDR3 is TGCGCCAGCAGCCAAGAAGGGGCAGGGCGGGAGACCCAGTACTTC.